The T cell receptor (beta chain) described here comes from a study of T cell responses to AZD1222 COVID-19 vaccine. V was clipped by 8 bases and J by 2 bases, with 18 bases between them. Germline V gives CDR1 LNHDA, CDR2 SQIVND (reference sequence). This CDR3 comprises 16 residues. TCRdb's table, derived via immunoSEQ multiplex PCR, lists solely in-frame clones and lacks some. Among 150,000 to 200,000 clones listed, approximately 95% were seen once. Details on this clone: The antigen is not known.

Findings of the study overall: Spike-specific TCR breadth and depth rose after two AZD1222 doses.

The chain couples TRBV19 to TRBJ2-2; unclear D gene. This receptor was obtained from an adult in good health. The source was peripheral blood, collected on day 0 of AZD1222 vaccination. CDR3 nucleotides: TGTGCCAGTGAGAATTTTGCGGAAATCAACACCGGGGAGCTGTTTTTT. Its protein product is CASENFAEINTGELFF.